Listed below are T cell receptor beta chains from one sample, sequenced in a study of T cells after yellow fever vaccination. In TCRdb, the 5' RACE reads were re-called with MiXCR into one record per CDR3 protein. This table has 500,000 to 650,000 distinct CDR3 sequences, around an eighth appearing once. The starting material was PBMCs, obtained on the day of the yellow fever booster vaccination. These receptors were taken from a man under 40 who received the YFV17D yellow fever vaccine. Each CDR3 is given with its conserved first and last residue. D genes are given only for firm matches. A row's size may be missing; if present it is once, few, many or a size class.

cdr3_nt	cdr3_aa	d_call	v_call	j_call	clone_size
TGCAGTGCTAGGGGGGGCACAGCGGGCCAAGAGACCCAGTACTTC	CSARGGTAGQETQYF	.	TRBV20-1	TRBJ2-5	.
TGTGCCAGTAGTATCGACCTCGAGCAGTTCTTC	CASSIDLEQFF	.	TRBV19	TRBJ2-1	.
TGCGCCAGCAGCATAATAGCGGGAGGGCTTCGGAATGAGCAGTTCTTC	CASSIIAGGLRNEQFF	TRBD2	TRBV5-1	TRBJ2-1	.
TGTGCCAGCAGCAGGGGTTTCACCGGGGAGCTGTTTTTT	CASSRGFTGELFF	.	TRBV5-6	TRBJ2-2	.
TGTGCCAGCAGCTTAATTGATAGGGTTCAGCCCCAGCATTTT	CASSLIDRVQPQHF	.	TRBV7-2	TRBJ1-5	.
TGCAGTGCTCCAAGGAGGGGGACTGGAAATGAGCAGTTCTTC	CSAPRRGTGNEQFF	.	TRBV20-1	TRBJ2-1	once
TGTGCCAGCAGCCAGACTAGCGGGAGGTCGAAATATGAGCAGTTCTTC	CASSQTSGRSKYEQFF	TRBD2	TRBV14	TRBJ2-1	few
TGCGCCAGCAGCCTAGATGGCGCGGGAACGACCGGGGCCAACGTCCTGACTTTC	CASSLDGAGTTGANVLTF	.	TRBV4-3	TRBJ2-6	few
TGCGCCAGCAGCCGGGGTGAAACTCGAGATAATTCACCCCTCCACTTT	CASSRGETRDNSPLHF	.	TRBV5-1	TRBJ1-6	.
TGCGCCAGCAGTGCCTCTGTGACTAGCGGGAGGGCCGTTAATATTGAGCAGTTCTTC	CASSASVTSGRAVNIEQFF	TRBD2	TRBV10-2	TRBJ2-1	.
TGTGCCAGCGGTATGGGTGGAGTTTACGAGCAGTACTTC	CASGMGGVYEQYF	.	TRBV7-2	TRBJ2-7	many
TGTGCCAGCAGCACCGTACTAGCGGGAGTTACAGATACGCAGTATTTT	CASSTVLAGVTDTQYF	TRBD2	TRBV7-2	TRBJ2-3	.
TGTGCCATCAGTACTAGCGCGGACAATGAGCAGTTCTTC	CAISTSADNEQFF	TRBD2	TRBV10-3	TRBJ2-1	.
TGTGCCACCCGCTTACGAGGCCAAGAGACCCAGTACTTC	CATRLRGQETQYF	.	TRBV7-8	TRBJ2-5	few
TGTGCCACCAGCAGGGGGTTCGAGACAGTCTACGAGACCCAGTACTTC	CATSRGFETVYETQYF	.	TRBV15	TRBJ2-5	few
TGTGCCACCAGTGGGTCAGGGGTTGGCTATGGCTACACCTTC	CATSGSGVGYGYTF	.	TRBV24-1	TRBJ1-2	few
TGCGCCAGCAGCCAAGATGAAGGGATTAACTATGGCTACACCTTC	CASSQDEGINYGYTF	.	TRBV4-3	TRBJ1-2	few
TGCGCCAGCAGCCAAGGCAACAGGGCGGGAACCCCCATCTTCGGGGAGCTGTTTTTT	CASSQGNRAGTPIFGELFF	.	TRBV4-3	TRBJ2-2	.
TGCAGCGTTGATGCGACAGGGAAAGAGACCCAGTACTTC	CSVDATGKETQYF	TRBD1	TRBV29-1	TRBJ2-5	many
TGTGCCAGCAACCGGGACAGGGTGGGAGAGCAGTACTTC	CASNRDRVGEQYF	TRBD1	TRBV12-3/TRBV12-4	TRBJ2-7	.
TGTGCCAGCTATTTTTCAGATACGCAGTATTTT	CASYFSDTQYF	.	TRBV6-5	TRBJ2-3	.
TGTGCCAGCAGCCTCCTCCCTAGGGGGAGCTCTGGAAACACCATATATTTT	CASSLLPRGSSGNTIYF	.	TRBV7-2	TRBJ1-3	.
TGTGCCAGTCGCCGGGATCTCCGCTATGGCTACACCTTC	CASRRDLRYGYTF	.	TRBV27	TRBJ1-2	.
TGCGCCAGCAGTGGTGGACAGGGGGACCAAGAGACCCAGTACTTC	CASSGGQGDQETQYF	TRBD1	TRBV10-1	TRBJ2-5	few
TGTGCCAGCACTGGGGGTGGGAACCAGCCCCAGCATTTT	CASTGGGNQPQHF	.	TRBV18	TRBJ1-5	few
TGTGCCAGCAGTTACGGAGCCACAACATATTTAGAGACCCAGTACTTC	CASSYGATTYLETQYF	.	TRBV6-5	TRBJ2-5	.
TGTGCCTGGAGTCCCCCCGGGACTAGCGGGATCTTTGGGCAATTCTTC	CAWSPPGTSGIFGQFF	TRBD2	TRBV30	TRBJ2-1	few